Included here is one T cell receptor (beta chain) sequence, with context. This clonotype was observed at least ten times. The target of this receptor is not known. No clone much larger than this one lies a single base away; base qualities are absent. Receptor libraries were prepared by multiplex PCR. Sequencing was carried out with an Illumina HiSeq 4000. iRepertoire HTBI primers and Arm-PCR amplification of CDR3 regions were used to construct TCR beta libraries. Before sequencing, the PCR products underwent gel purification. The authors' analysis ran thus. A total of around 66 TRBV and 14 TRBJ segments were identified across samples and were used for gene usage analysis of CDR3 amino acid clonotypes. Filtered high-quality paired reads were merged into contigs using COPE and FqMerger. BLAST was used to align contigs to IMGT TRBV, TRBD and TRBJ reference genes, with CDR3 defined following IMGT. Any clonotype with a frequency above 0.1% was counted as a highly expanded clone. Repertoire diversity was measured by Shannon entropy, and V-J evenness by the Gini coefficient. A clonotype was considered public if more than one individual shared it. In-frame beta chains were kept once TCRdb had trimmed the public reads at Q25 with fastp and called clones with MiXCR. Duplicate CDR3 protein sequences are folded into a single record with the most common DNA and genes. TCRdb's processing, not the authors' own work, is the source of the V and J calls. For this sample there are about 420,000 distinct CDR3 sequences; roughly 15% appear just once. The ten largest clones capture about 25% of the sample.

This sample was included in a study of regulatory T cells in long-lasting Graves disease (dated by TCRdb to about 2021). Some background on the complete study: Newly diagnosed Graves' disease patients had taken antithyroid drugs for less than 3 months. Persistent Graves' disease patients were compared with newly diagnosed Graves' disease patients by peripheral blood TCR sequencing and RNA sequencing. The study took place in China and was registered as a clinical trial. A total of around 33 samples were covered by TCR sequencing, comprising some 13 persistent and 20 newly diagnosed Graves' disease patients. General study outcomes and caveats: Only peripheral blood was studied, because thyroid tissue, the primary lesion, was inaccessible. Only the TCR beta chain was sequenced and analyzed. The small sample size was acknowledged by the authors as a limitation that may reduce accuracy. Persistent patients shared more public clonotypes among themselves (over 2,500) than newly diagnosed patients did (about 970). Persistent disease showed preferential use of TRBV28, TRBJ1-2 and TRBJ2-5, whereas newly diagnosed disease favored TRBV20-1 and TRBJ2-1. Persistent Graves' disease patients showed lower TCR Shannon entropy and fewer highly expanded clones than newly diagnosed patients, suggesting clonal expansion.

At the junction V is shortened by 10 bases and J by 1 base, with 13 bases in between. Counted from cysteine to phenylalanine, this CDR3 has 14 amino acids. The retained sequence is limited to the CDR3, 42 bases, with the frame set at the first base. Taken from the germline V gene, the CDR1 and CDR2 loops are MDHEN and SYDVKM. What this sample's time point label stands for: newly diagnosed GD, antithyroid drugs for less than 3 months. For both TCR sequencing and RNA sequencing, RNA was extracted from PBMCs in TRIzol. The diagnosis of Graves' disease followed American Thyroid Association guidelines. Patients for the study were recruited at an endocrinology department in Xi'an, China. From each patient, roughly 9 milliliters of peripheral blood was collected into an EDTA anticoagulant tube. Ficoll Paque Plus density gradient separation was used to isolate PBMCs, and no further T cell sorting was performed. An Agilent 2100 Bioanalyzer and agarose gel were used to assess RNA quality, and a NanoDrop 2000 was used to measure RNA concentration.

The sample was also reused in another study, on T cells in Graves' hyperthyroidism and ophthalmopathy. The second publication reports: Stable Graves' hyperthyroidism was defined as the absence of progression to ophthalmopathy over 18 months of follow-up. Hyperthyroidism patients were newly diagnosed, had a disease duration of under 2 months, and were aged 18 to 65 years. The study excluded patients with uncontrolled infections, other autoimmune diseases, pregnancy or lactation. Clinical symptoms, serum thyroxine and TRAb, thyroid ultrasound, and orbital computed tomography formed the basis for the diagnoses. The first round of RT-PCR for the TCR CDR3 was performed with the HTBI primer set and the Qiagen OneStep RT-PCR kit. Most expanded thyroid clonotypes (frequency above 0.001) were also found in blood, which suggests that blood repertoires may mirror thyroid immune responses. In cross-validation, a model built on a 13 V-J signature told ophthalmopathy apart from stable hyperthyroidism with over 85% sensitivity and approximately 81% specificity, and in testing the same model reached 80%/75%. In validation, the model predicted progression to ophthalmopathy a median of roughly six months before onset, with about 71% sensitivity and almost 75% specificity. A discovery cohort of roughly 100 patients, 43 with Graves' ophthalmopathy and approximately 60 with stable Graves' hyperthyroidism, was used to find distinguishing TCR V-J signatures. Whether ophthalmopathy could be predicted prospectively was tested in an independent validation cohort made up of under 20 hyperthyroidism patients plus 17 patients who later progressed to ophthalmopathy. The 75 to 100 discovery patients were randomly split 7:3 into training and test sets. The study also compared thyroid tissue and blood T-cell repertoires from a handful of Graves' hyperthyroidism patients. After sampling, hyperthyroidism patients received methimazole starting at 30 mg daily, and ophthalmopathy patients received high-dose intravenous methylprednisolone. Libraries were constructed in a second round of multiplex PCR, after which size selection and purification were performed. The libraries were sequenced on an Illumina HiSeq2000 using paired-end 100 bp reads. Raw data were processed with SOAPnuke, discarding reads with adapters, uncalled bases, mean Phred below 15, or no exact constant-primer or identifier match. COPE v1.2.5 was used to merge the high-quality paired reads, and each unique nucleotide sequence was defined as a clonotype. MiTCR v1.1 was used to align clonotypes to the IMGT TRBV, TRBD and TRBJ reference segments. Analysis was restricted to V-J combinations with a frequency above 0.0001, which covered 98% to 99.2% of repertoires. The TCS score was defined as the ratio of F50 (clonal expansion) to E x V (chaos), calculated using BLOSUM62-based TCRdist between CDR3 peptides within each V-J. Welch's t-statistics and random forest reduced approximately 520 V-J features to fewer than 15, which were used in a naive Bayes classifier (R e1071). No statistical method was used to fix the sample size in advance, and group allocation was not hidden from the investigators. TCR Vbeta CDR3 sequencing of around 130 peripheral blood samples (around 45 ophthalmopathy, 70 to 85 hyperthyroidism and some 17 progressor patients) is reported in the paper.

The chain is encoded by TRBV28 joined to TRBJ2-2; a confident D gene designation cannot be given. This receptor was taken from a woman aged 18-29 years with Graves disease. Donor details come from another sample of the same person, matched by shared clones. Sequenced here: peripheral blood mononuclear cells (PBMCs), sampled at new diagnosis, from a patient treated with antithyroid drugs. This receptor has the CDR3 CATTWRRNTGELFF. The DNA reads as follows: TGTGCCACCACCTGGCGACGGAACACCGGGGAGCTGTTTTTT.